What follows are 28 T cell receptor beta chains derived from one specimen sequenced in a study of T cell repertoires in cytomegalovirus infection. MiXCR was run by TCRdb on the reads, yielding one entry per CDR3 protein. The profile shows roughly 500,000 distinct CDR3 sequences, roughly 43% of them singletons. Their antigens are not known. Sequences were derived from cultured PBMCs, sampled from culture after CMV antigen stimulation. These receptors came from a human donor in good health (CMV status not recorded). Some clones in this sample may be carry-over from other donors' samples.

CDR3 protein: CAISEGTSGPTDTQYF. CDR3 DNA sequence: TGTGCCATCAGTGAGGGGACTAGCGGACCCACAGATACGCAGTATTTT. This chain connects TRBV10-3 to TRBJ2-3, with 11 bases aligning to TRBD2. This CDR3 spans 16 amino acids. The ends lost 2 bases at V and 2 bases at J; junction bases unmatched: 3. Germline assignment: CDR1 ENHRY and CDR2 SYGVKD.

A few counts support this clonotype. This chain joins TRBV5-4 and TRBJ1-4; a possible D gene is TRBD1 (5 bases). Trimming cost V 4 bases and J 0 bases, with 13 bases left between them. The CDR3 extends over 16 amino acids. The germline V gene has CDR1 SGHNT and CDR2 YYREEE (reference sequence). The CDR3 DNA sequence: TGTGCCAGCAGCCCCGGGACGGACCCAACTAATGAAAAACTGTTTTTT. Amino acid sequence: CASSPGTDPTNEKLFF.

The chain couples TRBV19 to TRBJ2-3; a weak D match, TRBD2 (5 bases). Germline CDR1 and CDR2: LNHDA and SQIVND (reference sequence). V was shortened by 3 bases and J by 3 bases, with 13 bases between the two germline ends. CDR3 length: 15 amino acids. The CDR3 is CASSMLGVWTDTQYF. Written as DNA, the CDR3 is TGTGCCAGTAGTATGTTGGGAGTCTGGACAGATACGCAGTATTTT.

Worth noting for this clonotype: At one of its ends the junction is not consistent with the germline gene, which may arise from a read error. The genes are TRBV7-4 and TRBJ2-1; 13 positions match TRBD2. The germline gives CDR1 SGHVT, CDR2 SQSDAQ. The CDR3 length is 18 residues. The CDR3 nucleotides are TGTGCCAGCAGCCCACGGACTAGCGGGAGTTTAGGGTACAATGAACAGTTCTTC. Amino acids: CASSPRTSGSLGYNEQFF.

The chain couples TRBV18 to TRBJ2-3; 10 nucleotides align to TRBD2. The CDR3 spans 15 residues. J lost 5 bases, V lost 3 bases, and 5 bases had no gene match. Looked up from germline, CDR1 is KGHSH and CDR2 is LQKENI. CDR3 nucleotide sequence: TGTGCCAGCTCACCGACTAGCGGGTGGAGAGATACGCAGTATTTT. Translation gives CASSPTSGWRDTQYF.

The genes are TRBV11-3 and TRBJ2-3; 8 bases are shared with TRBD2. This CDR3 has 12 amino acids. The trim removed 3 bases at V and 8 bases at J, leaving 1 base unmatched. Germline V gene sequence: CDR1 SGHNT, CDR2 YENEEA. The CDR3 sequence is CASSFGRGTQYF. The CDR3 DNA reads as TGTGCCAGCAGCTTCGGGAGGGGTACGCAGTATTTT.

This clonotype has a handful of counts. This sequence joins TRBV7-2 and TRBJ1-3; D unresolved. The CDR3 consists of 14 residues. The germline gives CDR1 SGHTA, CDR2 FQGNSA. V was trimmed by 2 bases and J by 4 bases, leaving 9 bases between them. The DNA of the CDR3 is TGTGCCAGCAGCTTACAGAGAGGAGGAAACACCATATATTTT. Its protein is CASSLQRGGNTIYF.

This sequence joins TRBV12-3 or TRBV12-4 and TRBJ1-2, with unresolved D. V gave up 3 bases and J gave up 4 bases, with 9 bases separating them. The CDR3 length is 13 residues. The CDR3 sequence: CASSFRGSYGYTF. The CDR3, as DNA: TGTGCCAGCAGTTTTCGCGGCAGCTATGGCTACACCTTC.

V is TRBV7-2 and J is TRBJ2-5; perhaps TRBD2 as D (7 bases). V was shortened by 1 base and J by 5 bases, with 14 bases between the two germline ends. The CDR3 is 15 residues long. Germline loops: CDR1 SGHTA, CDR2 FQGNSA. The CDR3 DNA follows: TGTGCCAGCAGCTTAGAGGGGGGGTCGTTGGAGACCCAGTACTTC. Translation gives CASSLEGGSLETQYF.

CDR3 nucleotide sequence: TGCAGTGCCCCCGAGGGGAGGGAGGGATTTCACGAGCAGTACTTC. It translates to CSAPEGREGFHEQYF. J is TRBJ2-7 and V is TRBV20-1; TRBD2 aligns across 7 bases. The CDR3 has 15 amino acids. The junction had 16 bases not matched to a gene; V was cut back by 6 bases and J by 5 bases. The V gene's germline CDR1 is DFQATT and CDR2 SNEGSKA (reference sequence).

This clonotype was seen only a few times. The chain employs TRBV11-2 and TRBJ2-7; 8 bases are shared with TRBD1. The CDR3 consists of 13 residues. CDR1 is SGHAT and CDR2 is FQNNGV in the germline V gene. The junction had 4 bases not matched to a gene; V was cut back by 4 bases and J by 5 bases. This chain's CDR3 is CASSWDRSNEQYF. The CDR3 region has the DNA TGTGCCAGCAGCTGGGACAGGAGCAACGAGCAGTACTTC.

The CDR3 spells CASSSGGHPYNEQFF. CDR3 nucleotide sequence: TGTGCCAGCAGCTCCGGGGGACACCCCTACAATGAGCAGTTCTTC. The V call is TRBV5-6, the J call TRBJ2-1; D could derive from TRBD1 or TRBD2 (6 bases each). CDR1 is SGHDT, CDR2 YYEEEE, per germline. V lost 3 bases and J 2 bases, leaving 12 bases between the germline ends. The CDR3 contains 15 residues.

The sample holds a few counts of this clonotype. The J gene is TRBJ1-1, the V gene TRBV7-2; D unclear. In germline, CDR1 is SGHTA, CDR2 FQGNSA. V lost 3 bases and J 3 bases, leaving 14 bases between the germline ends. This CDR3 contains 15 residues. CDR3 protein: CASSLDVGKYTEAFF. In DNA form, the CDR3 reads TGTGCCAGCAGCTTGGATGTTGGGAAATACACTGAAGCTTTCTTT.

The V call is TRBV5-1, the J call TRBJ1-6, with D hard to call. This CDR3 spans 13 amino acids. CDR1 and CDR2 (germline): SGHRS, YFSETQ. V lost 4 bases to trimming and J lost 0 bases, with 2 bases between them. The CDR3 region has the DNA TGCGCCAGCAGCGGCTCCTATAATTCACCCCTCCACTTT. As protein: CASSGSYNSPLHF.

This clonotype was counted only a few times. The V gene is TRBV7-2, the J gene TRBJ2-4, with D hard to call. CDR3 length: 11 residues. The ends were cut back, 3 bases at V and 7 bases at J, with 4 bases in the middle. CDR1 and CDR2 from the germline V gene are SGHTA and FQGNSA. The CDR3 nucleotides are TGTGCCAGCAGCTTGAGTAACATTCAGTACTTC. Protein: CASSLSNIQYF.

This clonotype has just a few counts. J is TRBJ2-2 and V is TRBV7-2, with D perhaps matching TRBD1 (6 bases). The germline gives CDR1 SGHTA, CDR2 FQGNSA. Trimming took off 5 bases at V and 6 bases at J, with 16 bases between the two ends. CDR3 length equals 15 residues. The CDR3 is CASSTSLAGAGELFF. CDR3 DNA: TGTGCCAGCAGCACCAGCTTAGCAGGGGCCGGGGAGCTGTTTTTT.

This clonotype has just a few counts. At one end, the junction sequence differs from germline, possibly due to a read error. The chain employs TRBV10-2 and TRBJ2-2; maybe TRBD1 (7 bases). The CDR3 sequence is 16 residues long. The V gene's germline CDR1 is WSHSY and CDR2 SAAADI. CDR3 loop: CASNEPLQGGLGELFF. The DNA for the CDR3 is TGCGCCAGCAATGAGCCCCTTCAGGGGGGCCTCGGGGAGCTGTTTTTT.

The genes are TRBV6-2 or TRBV6-3 and TRBJ2-1; 10 bases are a match to TRBD2. The CDR3 length is 15 residues. CDR1 and CDR2 from the germline V gene are MNHEY and SVGEGT. V gave up 4 bases and J gave up 15 bases; unmatched junction bases: 15. The chain's CDR3 is CASSSPTWTSGGPFF. In DNA form, the CDR3 reads TGTGCCAGCAGTTCACCAACCTGGACTAGCGGAGGACCGTTCTTC.

V and J are TRBV7-2 and TRBJ1-4; 7 bases align to TRBD1. Germline lookup yields CDR1 SGHTA and CDR2 FQGNSA. The CDR3 loop spans 16 amino acids. The trim removed 1 base at V and 5 bases at J, leaving 7 bases unmatched. CDR3 nucleotides: TGTGCCAGCAGCTTAGGGGTGGGACAGCCAAATGAAAAACTGTTTTTT. It yields the protein CASSLGVGQPNEKLFF.

CDR3 residues: CASSSLTGGELFF. CDR3 DNA sequence: TGTGCCAGCAGTTCCTTGACGGGCGGGGAGCTGTTTTTT. The rearrangement uses TRBV12-3 or TRBV12-4 and TRBJ2-2; D gene uncertain. V was trimmed by 4 bases and J by 7 bases, leaving 10 bases between them. The CDR3 spans 13 residues.

This clonotype was seen a few times. The gene calls are TRBV18 and TRBJ2-3; 7 positions match TRBD2. The germline CDR1 and CDR2 sequences are KGHSH and LQKENI. Trimming cost V 0 bases and J 7 bases; bases outside gene matches: 10. CDR3 size: 16 residues. CDR3 bases: TGTGCCAGCTCACCACCGGGCGGACTAGTCGGAAATACGCAGTATTTT. As protein: CASSPPGGLVGNTQYF.

V is TRBV11-2 and J is TRBJ2-1; D is possibly TRBD1 (6 bases). This CDR3 is 14 amino acids long. V was pared by 8 bases and J by 4 bases, with 15 bases between. In germline, CDR1 is SGHAT, CDR2 FQNNGV. The CDR3 nucleotides are TGTGCCAGCGGCGCCGGGACAACGTACAATGAGCAGTTCTTC. This sequence encodes CASGAGTTYNEQFF.

This chain joins TRBV19 and TRBJ1-2; D remains ambiguous. The CDR3 covers 13 residues. Trimming left V 1 base short and J 6 bases short, with 9 bases between. Per germline, CDR1 LNHDA and CDR2 SQIVND (reference sequence). Written as DNA, the CDR3 is TGTGCCAGTAGTATAGTCGGACGCCATGGCTACACCTTC. Protein sequence: CASSIVGRHGYTF.

This sequence joins TRBV29-1 and TRBJ2-1, with D perhaps TRBD1 (5 bases). Trimming shortened V by 7 bases and J by 0 bases, and 19 bases separated the two germline ends. Germline CDR1 is SQVTM and CDR2 is ANQGSEA. The CDR3 extends over 16 amino acids. As DNA, the CDR3 is TGCAGCGCATTCTTTCCAGGGAAGAGCTCCTACAATGAGCAGTTCTTC. This translates into CSAFFPGKSSYNEQFF.

This chain links TRBV7-2 with TRBJ2-2; maybe TRBD1 (6 bases). The V end lost 5 bases, the J end lost 0 bases, and 10 bases lay between the germline ends. The CDR3 runs to 15 residues. In germline, CDR1 is SGHTA, CDR2 FQGNSA. This CDR3 reads CASSHGTTNTGELFF. DNA of the CDR3: TGTGCCAGCAGCCATGGGACAACGAACACCGGGGAGCTGTTTTTT. Combining the CDR3 with reference TRBV7-2 and TRBJ2-2 gives the whole variable domain GAGVSQSPSNKVTEKGKDVELRCDPISGHTALYWYRQSLGQGLEFLIYFQGNSAPDKSGLPSDRFSAERTGGSVSTLTIQRTQQEDSAVYLCASSHGTTNTGELFFGEGSRLTVL.

This clonotype was found a few times. The chain uses TRBV6-6 and TRBJ2-2; D is ambiguous. Trimming pared 8 bases from V and 2 bases from J, leaving 15 bases between. This CDR3 is built from 15 residues. Germline assignment: CDR1 MNHNY and CDR2 SVGAGI (reference sequence). CDR3 DNA: TGTGCCAGCGCCCCGTCCCTTCCCAACACCGGGGAGCTGTTTTTT. It is translated as CASAPSLPNTGELFF.

This clonotype was counted a few times. The chain links TRBV6-2 or TRBV6-3 to TRBJ2-1; 8 bases agree with TRBD2. CDR1 MNHEY and CDR2 SVGEGT come from the germline V gene. The CDR3 covers 17 residues. The ends lost 6 bases at V and 9 bases at J; junction bases unmatched: 19. CDR3 nucleotides: TGTGCCAGCAGACCACCATCAGCGGGAGTTAGACCCGCTGAGCAGTTCTTC. Amino acids: CASRPPSAGVRPAEQFF.

The gene calls are TRBV5-6 and TRBJ1-6, with 7 nucleotides matching TRBD1. This CDR3 is 14 amino acids long. Germline lookup yields CDR1 SGHDT and CDR2 YYEEEE. Trimming took 4 bases from V and 5 from J; bases not matched to a gene: 3. In DNA, the CDR3 is TGTGCCAGCAGCGGCAGGGGGAATAATTCACCCCTCCACTTT. Its protein product is CASSGRGNNSPLHF.